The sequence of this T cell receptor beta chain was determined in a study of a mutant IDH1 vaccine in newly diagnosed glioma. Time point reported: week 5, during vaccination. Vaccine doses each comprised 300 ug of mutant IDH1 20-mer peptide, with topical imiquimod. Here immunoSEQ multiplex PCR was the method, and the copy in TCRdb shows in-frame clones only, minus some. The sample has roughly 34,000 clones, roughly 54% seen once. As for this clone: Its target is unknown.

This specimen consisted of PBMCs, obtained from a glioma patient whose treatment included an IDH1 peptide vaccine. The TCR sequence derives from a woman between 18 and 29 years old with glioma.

In nucleotides, the CDR3 is TGTGCCAGCAGCTTGTCCTGGAATCAAGAGACCCAGTACTTC. Protein product: CASSLSWNQETQYF. The chain couples TRBV5-4 to TRBJ2-5; D gene unclear. Trimming took off 1 base at V and 2 bases at J, with 9 bases between the two ends. This CDR3 comprises 14 residues. The germline CDR1 and CDR2 sequences are SGHNT and YYREEE (reference sequence).